The rows below give T cell receptor beta chains drawn from one sample of a study of T cells in Graves' hyperthyroidism and ophthalmopathy. TCRdb reanalysed the multiplex PCR reads using MiXCR and keeps one entry per CDR3 protein. Here the sample spans fewer than 350,000 distinct CDR3 sequences, about an eighth being singletons. Sequencing input: blood. The receptors stem from a woman aged 30 to 39 with Graves' hyperthyroidism that later progressed to Graves' ophthalmopathy. CDR3s include the opening cysteine and the closing phenylalanine or tryptophan. Each record gives: D gene, V gene, CDR3 length, CDR3 protein. The D gene is left open where the match is weak.

>-|TRBV19|15
CASRLMAGPYNEQFF
>-|TRBV18|13
CASSPPTGDEQFF
>TRBD1|TRBV2|12
CASGGQGDIQYF
>-|TRBV6-2/TRBV6-3|14
CASSPGRWQLPQHF
>-|TRBV6-1|17
CASRRRVQALMNTEAFF
>-|TRBV4-2|17
CASSQDRVGSNTGELFF
>TRBD2|TRBV19|13
CASSRDYAYEQYF
>TRBD2|TRBV5-1|17
CASRQLAGGSRGYEQYF
>-|TRBV9|11
CARTGSDTQYF
>-|TRBV11-1|17
CASSLRVGVPGRDTQYF
>-|TRBV3-1|15
CASSPSLYSRDTQYF
>-|TRBV14|12
CASSQVSDTQYF
>-|TRBV7-9|13
CACGTADYNEQFF
>TRBD1|TRBV27|14
CASTQGASYNEQFF
>-|TRBV20-1|14
CSASVGLAAKGYTF
>-|TRBV28|16
CASSSPWGGPVTEAFF
>-|TRBV4-1|15
CASSRNRDTHHEQYF
>TRBD1|TRBV28|16
CASSSAGTAFTYEQYF
>-|TRBV4-3|17
CASSQDRTSTYTGELFF
>TRBD2|TRBV7-9|16
CASSHALAGVWNEQFF
>TRBD1|TRBV7-3|13
CASSLTGTGALHF
>-|TRBV12-3/TRBV12-4|11
CASTDRREQFF
>TRBD1|TRBV10-3|13
CAISRDSGYGYTF
>-|TRBV5-1|13
CASSPVGDPEAFF
>TRBD2|TRBV18|17
CASSPPGLAGPYNEQFF
>TRBD2|TRBV24-1|18
CATSDFGLAGVDTGELFF
>-|TRBV6-1|14
CASSSPGAIGGYTF
>-|TRBV30|14
CALEGSLVLHEQFF
>-|TRBV7-9|13
CASSQRDISPLHF
>TRBD1|TRBV29-1|14
CSVGRQGTNEKLFF
>-|TRBV20-1|13
CSAIKDSSYEQYF
>TRBD2|TRBV6-2/TRBV6-3|16
CASRRLAGTYTDTQYF
>-|TRBV6-1|13
CASLILVFETQYF
>-|TRBV6-1|14
CASSIVTESEKLFF
>TRBD2|TRBV20-1|15
CSATTIAGAYYEQYF
>-|TRBV7-3|12
CASRVETGELFF
>TRBD2|TRBV7-9|15
CASSPSGLNTGELFF